This T cell receptor (beta chain) was recorded in a study of PD-L1 blockade in urothelial cancer (dated by TCRdb to 2015 to 2018). In terms of the full investigation: Therapy was started in 2014 for all patients, and atezolizumab 1,200 mg was administered intravenously every 3 weeks. About 90% of the roughly 29 patients were identified as males with urothelial cancer of bladder origin, and a prior smoking history was reported by 18 of 29 patients. An ECOG performance status of 0 or 1 was recorded for the patients, and 0 to 3 prior chemotherapy regimens had been received by the patients. Blood samples were analyzed 3 weeks after the start of treatment (second dose) and 6 weeks after the start of treatment. Blood samples gave median yields of roughly 150,000 T cells and more than 80,000 unique TCRs, along with a median clonality of approximately 0.084. The study, an exploratory multi-omic analysis, examined somatic, immune and clinical correlates of response to PD-L1 blockade with atezolizumab in urothelial cancer. TCR sequencing covered pretreatment tumor samples and matched, serially collected peripheral blood taken before and after atezolizumab treatment. Durable clinical benefit meant progression-free survival longer than 6 months, and TCR features were also tested against progression-free and overall survival. In the same patients, pretreatment tumors underwent whole exome sequencing and RNA sequencing in addition to TCR sequencing. Durable clinical benefit was achieved by nine patients and was not achieved by 20 patients. Twenty-nine patients had pretreatment blood TCR-seq, some 25 had at least one posttreatment blood collection, and some 25 had tumor TCR-seq.

Remarks on this clone: Its antigen has not been determined. Base-call qualities are not available, and no considerably larger clone is one nucleotide away.

Study-wide findings and limitations: Greater expansion of tumor-associated TCR clones in peripheral blood 3 weeks after the start of treatment was observed in patients with durable benefit (n of about 20, p = 0.022). Because the sample size was small (n of about 27) and many of the analyses were exploratory, the results are meant to be hypothesis-generating. A pretreatment peripheral blood TCR clonality below the median was linked to improved progression-free and overall survival.

The time point label of this sample denotes: pretreatment peripheral blood. A total of 25 to 30 patients with locally advanced or metastatic urothelial carcinoma, treated at Memorial Sloan Kettering on a trial protocol, made up the cohort. Peripheral blood mononuclear cells were collected from each patient pretreatment and during treatment, giving between 1 and 8 total time points per patient. The Qiagen DNeasy Blood extraction kit was used to purify genomic DNA from total PBMCs and tumor samples. Collected pretreatment and during treatment, PBMCs were isolated and stored as previously described. V drops 4 bases and J drops 0 bases, leaving 13 bases in between. The CDR3 contains 16 residues, cysteine and phenylalanine counted. Only the CDR3 DNA stays, 48 bases, in frame from base 1. Synthetic TCR analog templates were spiked into each PCR so that absolute template abundance could be estimated from read counts. The immunoSEQ assay was used to amplify TCRbeta CDR3 regions from genomic DNA with bias-controlled V and J gene primers. Sequencing of rearranged TCRbeta segments was done at approximately 20X coverage. The source study handled its data this way. Sequencing errors were corrected by clustering and CDR3s were annotated against IMGT to assign V, D and J genes. Downstream analyses used only productive TCRbeta rearrangements, leaving out any out-of-frame or stop-codon sequences. Clonality was computed as one minus Shannon entropy normalized by the log of the number of unique productive sequences. Clones differing between time points or between blood and tumor were identified by Fisher's exact test with Benjamini-Hochberg correction at adjusted p below 0.01. TCRdb obtained this table from immuneACCESS and retained in-frame rearrangements with V and J assigned. These tables miss some clones; where compared with another copy, unresolved V genes account for less than half of the shortfall, and the remainder is unexplained. D and trimming were read from the DNA, whereas the V and J calls and clone size are those reported in that table. For this sample the table gives under 80,000 clones, of which 80% to 90% were detected only once. Of the sample, 5% to 7% is held by the ten largest clones.

Sequenced material: PBMCs, taken around atezolizumab (anti-PD-L1) treatment. This receptor was obtained from a man aged 70-80 years with urothelial cancer. The sequence links TRBV5-3 to TRBJ2-2, with the D segment identity uncertain. TRBV5-3 is designated an ORF whose function remains uncertain. This receptor carries the CDR3 CARSGEVIPNTGELFF. The DNA sequence reads TGTGCCAGAAGCGGAGAGGTTATACCGAACACCGGGGAGCTGTTTTTT.